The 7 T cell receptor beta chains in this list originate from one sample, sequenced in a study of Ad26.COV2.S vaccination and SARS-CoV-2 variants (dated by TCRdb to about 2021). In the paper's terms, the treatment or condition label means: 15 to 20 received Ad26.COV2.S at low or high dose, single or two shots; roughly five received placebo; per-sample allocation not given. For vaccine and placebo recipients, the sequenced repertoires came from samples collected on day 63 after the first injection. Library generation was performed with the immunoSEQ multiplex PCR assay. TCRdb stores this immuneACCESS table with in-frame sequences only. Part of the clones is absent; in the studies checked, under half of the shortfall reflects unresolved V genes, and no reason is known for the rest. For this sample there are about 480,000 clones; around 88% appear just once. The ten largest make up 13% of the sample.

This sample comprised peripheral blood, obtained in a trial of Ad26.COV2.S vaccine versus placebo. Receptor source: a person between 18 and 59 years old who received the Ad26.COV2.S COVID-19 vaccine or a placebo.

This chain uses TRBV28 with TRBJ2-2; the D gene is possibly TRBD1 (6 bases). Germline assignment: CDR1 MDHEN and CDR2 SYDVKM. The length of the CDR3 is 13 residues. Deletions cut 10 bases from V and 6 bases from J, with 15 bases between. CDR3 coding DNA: TGTGCCAAACGAACAGGGTCGGCCGGGGAGCTGTTTTTT. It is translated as CAKRTGSAGELFF. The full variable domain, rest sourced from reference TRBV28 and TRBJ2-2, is DVKVTQSSRYLVKRTGEKVFLECVQDMDHENMFWYRQDPGLGLRLIYFSYDVKMKEKGDIPEGYSVSREKKERFSLILESASTNQTSMYLCAKRTGSAGELFFGEGSRLTVL.

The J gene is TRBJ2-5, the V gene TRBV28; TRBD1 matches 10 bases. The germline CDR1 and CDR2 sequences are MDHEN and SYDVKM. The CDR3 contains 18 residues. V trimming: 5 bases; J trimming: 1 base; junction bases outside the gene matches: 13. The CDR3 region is CASSPRVSGQGIQETQYF. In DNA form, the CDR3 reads TGTGCCAGCAGTCCACGGGTTTCGGGACAGGGGATCCAAGAGACCCAGTACTTC. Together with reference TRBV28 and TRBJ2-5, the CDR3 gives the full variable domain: DVKVTQSSRYLVKRTGEKVFLECVQDMDHENMFWYRQDPGLGLRLIYFSYDVKMKEKGDIPEGYSVSREKKERFSLILESASTNQTSMYLCASSPRVSGQGIQETQYFGPGTRLLVL.

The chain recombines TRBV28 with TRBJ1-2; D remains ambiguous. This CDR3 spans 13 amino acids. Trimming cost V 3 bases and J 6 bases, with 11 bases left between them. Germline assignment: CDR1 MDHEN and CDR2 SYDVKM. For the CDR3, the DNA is TGTGCCAGCAGTTTTGGCCAGGTCAATGGCTACACCTTC. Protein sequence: CASSFGQVNGYTF.

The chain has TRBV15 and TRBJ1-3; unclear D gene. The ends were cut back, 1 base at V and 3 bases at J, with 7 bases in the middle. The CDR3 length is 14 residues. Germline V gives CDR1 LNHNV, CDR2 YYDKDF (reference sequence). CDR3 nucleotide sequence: TGTGCCACCAGCAGAGCCCGACTTGGAAACACCATATATTTT. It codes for CATSRARLGNTIYF.

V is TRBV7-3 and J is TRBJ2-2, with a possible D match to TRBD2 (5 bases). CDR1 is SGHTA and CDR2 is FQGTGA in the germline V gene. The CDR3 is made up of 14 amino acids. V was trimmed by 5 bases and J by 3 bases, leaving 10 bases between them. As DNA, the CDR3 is TGTGCCAGCAGCCCGTCGGGGTACACCGGGGAGCTGTTTTTT. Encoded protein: CASSPSGYTGELFF.

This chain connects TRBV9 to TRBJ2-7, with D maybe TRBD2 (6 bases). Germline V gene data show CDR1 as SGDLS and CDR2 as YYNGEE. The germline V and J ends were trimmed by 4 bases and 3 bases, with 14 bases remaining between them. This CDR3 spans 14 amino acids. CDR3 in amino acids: CASSPRGSGYEQYF. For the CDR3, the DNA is TGTGCCAGCAGCCCCCGGGGTAGCGGCTACGAGCAGTACTTC.

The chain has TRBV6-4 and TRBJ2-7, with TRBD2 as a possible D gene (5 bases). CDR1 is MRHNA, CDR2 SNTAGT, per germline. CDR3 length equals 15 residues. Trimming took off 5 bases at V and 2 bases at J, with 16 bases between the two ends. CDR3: CASSIEAAGTYEQYF. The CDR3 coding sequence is TGTGCCAGCAGTATCGAAGCGGCAGGAACCTACGAGCAGTACTTC.